This entry describes one T cell receptor (beta chain). The target antigen is unknown. V dropped 3 bases and J dropped 0 bases, with 7 bases sitting between them. This CDR3 is 14 amino acids long. TCRdb reanalysed the 5' RACE reads using MiXCR and keeps one entry per CDR3 protein. In the table there are about 430,000 distinct CDR3 sequences, 24% of which are singletons. This entry comes from a study of T-cell memory formation after mild COVID-19. In the study overall: The study found TCR clusters largely donor specific. General observations from the study: For second-wave clones that peaked at day 37, SARS-CoV-2 specificity went unverified. Pre-infection memory showed some responding clones, and this suggested that cross-reactive memory joined. Contracting clones localized mainly to CM and EM when CD4+ and mainly to EMRA when CD8+.

The V gene is TRBV12-3 or TRBV12-4, the J gene TRBJ2-3; D is tentatively TRBD1 or TRBD2 (5 bases each). The source is an adult woman who had mild COVID-19 (a few samples of this study predate the infection). Cell type and time point are not known. The sample taken for sequencing was PBMCs or a T cell subset sorted from them (not recorded which). The CDR3 here is CASSFGDSTDTQYF. CDR3 coding DNA: TGTGCCAGCAGTTTTGGGGACAGCACAGATACGCAGTATTTT.